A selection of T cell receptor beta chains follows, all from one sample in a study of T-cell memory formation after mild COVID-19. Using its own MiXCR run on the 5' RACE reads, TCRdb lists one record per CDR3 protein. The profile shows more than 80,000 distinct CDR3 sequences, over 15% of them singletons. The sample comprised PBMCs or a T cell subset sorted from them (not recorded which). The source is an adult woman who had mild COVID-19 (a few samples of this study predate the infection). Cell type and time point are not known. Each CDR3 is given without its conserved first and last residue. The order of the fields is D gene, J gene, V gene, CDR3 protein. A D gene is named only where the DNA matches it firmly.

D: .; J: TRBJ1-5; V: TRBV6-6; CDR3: ASSYGAGNQPQH
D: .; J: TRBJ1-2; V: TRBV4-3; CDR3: ASSQGVGSNYGYT
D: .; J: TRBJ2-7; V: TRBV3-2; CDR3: ASSQPGESGQY
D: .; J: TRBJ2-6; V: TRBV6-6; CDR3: ASSSPAPKTGANVLT
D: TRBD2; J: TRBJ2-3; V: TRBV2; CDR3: ASSELAADTQY
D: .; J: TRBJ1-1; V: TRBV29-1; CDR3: SVEVLRQGHKADTEAF
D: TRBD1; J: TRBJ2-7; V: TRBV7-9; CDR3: ASRNPGTGPSYEQY
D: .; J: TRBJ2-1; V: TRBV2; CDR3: AIQTSRNEQF
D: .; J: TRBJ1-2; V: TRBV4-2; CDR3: ASSQAGDYGYT
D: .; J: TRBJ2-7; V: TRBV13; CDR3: ASSLGPRHEQY
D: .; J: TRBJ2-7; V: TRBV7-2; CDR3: ASSPATRRPTYEQY